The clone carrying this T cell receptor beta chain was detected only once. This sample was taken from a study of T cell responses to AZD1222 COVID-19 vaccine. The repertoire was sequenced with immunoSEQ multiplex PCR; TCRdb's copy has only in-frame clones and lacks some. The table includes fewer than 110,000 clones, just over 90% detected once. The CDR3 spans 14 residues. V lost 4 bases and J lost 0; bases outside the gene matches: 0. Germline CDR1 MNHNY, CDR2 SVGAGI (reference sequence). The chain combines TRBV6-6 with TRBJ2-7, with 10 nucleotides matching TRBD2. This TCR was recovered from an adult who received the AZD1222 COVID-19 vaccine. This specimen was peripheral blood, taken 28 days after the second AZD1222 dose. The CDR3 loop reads CASSSSGSSYEQYF. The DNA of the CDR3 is TGTGCCAGCAGTTCTAGCGGGAGCTCCTACGAGCAGTACTTC.